What follows describes a single T cell receptor beta chain. Its antigen is still unknown. The study ran its PCR with 60 Vbeta and 13 Jbeta primers. Only in-frame clones appear in the TCRdb table, and some are missing; sequencing was by immunoSEQ multiplex PCR. There are 60,000 to 80,000 clones in the sample; more than 75% occur only once, and about 3% lies in the top ten. This sample is part of a study of cytomegalovirus exposure and HLA in healthy donors. Study-level information: Earlier sequencing of 150 million to 200 million T cells yielded fewer than 140 million unique TCR beta sequences.

This CDR3 comprises 15 residues. J was trimmed by 4 bases and V by 2 bases; bases with no gene match: 4. Looked up from germline, CDR1 is GTSNPN and CDR2 is SVGIG (reference sequence). Study-wide points: As immune exposure information, only CMV serostatus was available. A previous analysis found most TCR beta V segments productive roughly 87% or roughly 30% of the time. A link between a missense DCLRE1C variant and TCR beta V- and J-gene trimming emerged from a later analysis.

This TCR was sampled from a girl aged 10 to 17 in good health and CMV-seropositive. Sequencing was performed on PBMCs. The chain employs TRBV30 and TRBJ2-2; TRBD2 matches 10 bases. The CDR3 nucleotides are TGTGCCTGGAGTAGAAGCGGGGGGGGCACCGGGGAGCTGTTTTTT. This encodes CAWSRSGGGTGELFF. The full variable domain, with the rest looked up from reference TRBV30 and TRBJ2-2, is SQTIHQWPATLVQPVGSPLSLECTVEGTSNPNLYWYRQAAGRGLQLLFYSVGIGQISSEVPQNLSASRPQDRQFILSSKKLLLSDSGFYLCAWSRSGGGTGELFFGEGSRLTVL.